This is a list of T cell receptor beta chains from one sample in a study of CD8 T cells in Susac syndrome. TCRdb re-called the immunoSEQ multiplex PCR reads with MiXCR, one entry per CDR3 protein. The sample gives about 110,000 distinct CDR3 sequences, approximately 94% of which show up once; around 0.4% is in the top ten. Input material: CD8+ T cells from PBMCs. The receptors come from a human donor with Susac syndrome. Both conserved end residues are part of each CDR3. D genes are given only for firm matches. Clone size appears in some rows only: once, few, many, or a class for an expanded clone.

clone size	D gene	J gene	V gene	CDR3 protein	CDR3 DNA
NA	NA	TRBJ1-1	TRBV6-6	CASGGDRVEAFF	TGTGCCAGCGGGGGAGACAGAGTTGAAGCTTTCTTT
NA	NA	TRBJ2-7	TRBV6-2/TRBV6-3	CASSLGTIREQYF	TGTGCCAGCAGCCTAGGGACAATTCGCGAGCAGTACTTC
NA	TRBD2	TRBJ2-5	TRBV9	CASSVRLAGNQETQYF	TGTGCCAGCAGCGTGCGACTAGCGGGGAACCAAGAGACCCAGTACTTC
NA	TRBD2	TRBJ2-3	TRBV9	CASSVSTSGGSTDTQYF	TGTGCCAGCAGCGTATCGACTAGCGGGGGAAGCACAGATACGCAGTATTTT
once	NA	TRBJ2-7	TRBV7-9	CASSTPSRDGPSYEQYF	TGTGCCAGCAGCACACCCTCCCGGGACGGCCCCTCCTACGAGCAGTACTTC
NA	TRBD1	TRBJ2-1	TRBV14	CASSPVPDRGGNEQFF	TGTGCCAGCAGCCCTGTACCTGACAGGGGGGGGAATGAGCAGTTCTTC
NA	NA	TRBJ2-2	TRBV7-6	CASSPLENTGELFF	TGTGCCAGCAGCCCCTTGGAAAACACCGGGGAGCTGTTTTTT
NA	TRBD2	TRBJ2-5	TRBV15	CATSRGGLAGEETQYF	TGTGCCACCAGCAGAGGGGGGCTAGCGGGGGAAGAGACCCAGTACTTC
once	TRBD2	TRBJ2-1	TRBV14	CASSQGGGAYNEQFF	TGTGCCAGCAGCCAAGGCGGGGGGGCCTACAATGAGCAGTTCTTC
NA	NA	TRBJ2-7	TRBV5-1	CASSFTGAYEQYF	TGCGCCAGCAGCTTCACAGGAGCCTACGAGCAGTACTTC
NA	NA	TRBJ2-2	TRBV27	CASSPEGPRENTGELFF	TGTGCCAGCAGCCCGGAAGGCCCGAGGGAGAACACCGGGGAGCTGTTTTTT
NA	TRBD1	TRBJ1-2	TRBV5-1	CASSTTGTQSNYGYTF	TGCGCCAGCAGCACGACAGGGACCCAATCTAACTATGGCTACACCTTC
once	NA	TRBJ2-1	TRBV27	CASSFNYEQFF	TGTGCCAGCAGTTTCAACTATGAGCAGTTCTTC
NA	NA	TRBJ2-1	TRBV3-1	CASSQSSSGPYNEQFF	TGTGCCAGCAGCCAGTCTAGCTCGGGTCCATACAATGAGCAGTTCTTC
NA	TRBD1	TRBJ2-2	TRBV4-3	CASSQKDRAFTGELFF	TGCGCCAGCAGCCAAAAAGACAGGGCCTTCACCGGGGAGCTGTTTTTT
once	NA	TRBJ1-2	TRBV15	CATSRDRGGNYGYTF	TGTGCCACCAGCAGAGATCGCGGAGGCAACTATGGCTACACCTTC
NA	TRBD1	TRBJ1-2	TRBV7-9	CASSQGEGARFGYTF	TGTGCCAGCAGCCAGGGCGAGGGGGCGCGTTTTGGCTACACCTTC
NA	TRBD2	TRBJ2-1	TRBV2	CASQRGGYNEQFF	TGTGCCAGCCAGCGGGGGGGTTACAATGAGCAGTTCTTC
few	NA	TRBJ1-1	TRBV3-1	CASSPGPESTEAFF	TGTGCCAGCAGTCCCGGCCCTGAAAGCACTGAAGCTTTCTTT
NA	NA	TRBJ2-1	TRBV7-9	CASSLRGKGRYNEQFF	TGTGCCAGCAGCTTACGGGGAAAGGGGCGCTACAATGAGCAGTTCTTC
few	NA	TRBJ1-4	TRBV6-5	CASSYRGGEKLFF	TGTGCCAGCAGTTACCGCGGTGGGGAAAAACTGTTTTTT
NA	TRBD1	TRBJ2-3	TRBV9	CASSVWQTGGDTQYF	TGTGCCAGCAGCGTATGGCAGACAGGGGGGGATACGCAGTATTTT
NA	NA	TRBJ1-1	TRBV12-3/TRBV12-4	CASSLQQNTEAFF	TGTGCCAGCAGTTTGCAACAGAACACTGAAGCTTTCTTT
NA	TRBD1	TRBJ2-5	TRBV7-7	CASSSRDRGETQYF	TGTGCCAGCAGCTCCCGGGACAGGGGGGAGACCCAGTACTTC
NA	TRBD2	TRBJ2-3	TRBV7-9	CASSLFPPTSGENTQYF	TGTGCCAGCAGCTTATTCCCCCCAACTAGCGGGGAAAATACGCAGTATTTT
NA	NA	TRBJ2-1	TRBV6-1	CASSEAGDEQFF	TGTGCCAGCAGTGAAGCGGGCGATGAGCAGTTCTTC
NA	TRBD1	TRBJ1-2	TRBV7-9	CASSTTGEEYGYTF	TGTGCCAGCAGCACCACAGGGGAGGAGTATGGCTACACCTTC
once	NA	TRBJ1-5	TRBV4-2	CASSQDNQPQHF	TGTGCCAGCAGCCAGGACAATCAGCCCCAGCATTTT
NA	NA	TRBJ2-5	TRBV7-9	CASIRPQDPQETQYF	TGTGCCAGCATCCGGCCGCAGGATCCGCAAGAGACCCAGTACTTC
NA	NA	TRBJ1-5	TRBV7-9	CASSSEAYNQPQHF	TGTGCCAGCAGCTCAGAAGCGTACAATCAGCCCCAGCATTTT
NA	NA	TRBJ1-1	TRBV4-1	CASSQEEGLNTEAFF	TGCGCCAGCAGCCAAGAAGAGGGATTGAACACTGAAGCTTTCTTT
NA	NA	TRBJ2-7	TRBV20-1	CSAGTRASYEQYF	TGCAGTGCCGGGACTCGGGCCTCCTACGAGCAGTACTTC
NA	NA	TRBJ2-2	TRBV20-1	CSARPGNTGELFF	TGCAGTGCCCGCCCCGGAAACACCGGGGAGCTGTTTTTT
NA	NA	TRBJ1-2	TRBV29-1	CSVEEGFGNYGYTF	TGCAGCGTTGAGGAGGGTTTCGGGAACTATGGCTACACCTTC
NA	TRBD1	TRBJ2-3	TRBV2	CASSDPWDREVNTQYF	TGTGCCAGCAGTGACCCCTGGGACAGGGAGGTAAATACGCAGTATTTT
NA	TRBD2	TRBJ2-2	TRBV13	CASSPGGVRNTGELFF	TGTGCCAGCAGCCCTGGGGGGGTGAGGAACACCGGGGAGCTGTTTTTT
NA	NA	TRBJ2-5	TRBV6-5	CASSYEAKETQYF	TGTGCCAGCAGTTACGAAGCCAAGGAGACCCAGTACTTC
once	TRBD1	TRBJ2-1	TRBV9	CASSATGSGHNEQFF	TGTGCCAGCAGCGCGACAGGGAGCGGACACAATGAGCAGTTCTTC
NA	NA	TRBJ1-4	TRBV18	CASSPPDSATNEKLFF	TGTGCCAGCTCACCACCCGACAGTGCAACTAATGAAAAACTGTTTTTT
NA	NA	TRBJ2-3	TRBV7-3	CASSLGDMGTQYF	TGTGCCAGCAGCCTCGGGGACATGGGTACGCAGTATTTT
NA	NA	TRBJ2-7	TRBV3-1	CASSLSTAYEQYF	TGTGCCAGCAGCCTGTCTACGGCCTACGAGCAGTACTTC
NA	NA	TRBJ1-1	TRBV19	CASNGGRSAFF	TGTGCCAGTAACGGCGGGCGTTCGGCTTTCTTT
NA	NA	TRBJ2-7	TRBV13	CASSLGLPGEQYF	TGTGCCAGCAGCTTAGGTTTGCCGGGGGAGCAGTACTTC
NA	NA	TRBJ2-3	TRBV24-1	CATSQADGPDTQYF	TGTGCCACCAGCCAGGCGGATGGCCCAGATACGCAGTATTTT
NA	TRBD1	TRBJ2-1	TRBV15	CATSRDRDSYNEQFF	TGTGCCACCAGCAGAGATCGGGACAGTTACAATGAGCAGTTCTTC
NA	TRBD1	TRBJ1-1	TRBV20-1	CSAQTGVGTEAFF	TGCAGTGCGCAGACAGGGGTCGGCACTGAAGCTTTCTTT
NA	NA	TRBJ2-1	TRBV12-3/TRBV12-4	CASSLQGGANEQFF	TGTGCCAGCAGCCTCCAGGGCGGGGCCAATGAGCAGTTCTTC
NA	NA	TRBJ2-3	TRBV7-9	CASTPPPSETDTDTQYF	TGTGCCAGCACCCCTCCCCCAAGCGAAACCGACACAGATACGCAGTATTTT
once	NA	TRBJ2-5	TRBV7-9	CASGPIKDLQETQYF	TGTGCCAGCGGTCCAATTAAGGACCTCCAAGAGACCCAGTACTTC
NA	NA	TRBJ1-2	TRBV7-8	CASSSPNGGGQNYGYTF	TGTGCCAGCAGCTCCCCAAATGGGGGGGGGCAGAACTATGGCTACACCTTC
NA	TRBD2	TRBJ2-7	TRBV20-1	CSASFGLAGLEQYF	TGCAGTGCTTCCTTCGGACTAGCGGGGTTAGAGCAGTACTTC
NA	NA	TRBJ1-5	TRBV15	CATSRSRTAREPQHF	TGTGCCACCAGCAGATCCCGGACAGCCAGGGAGCCCCAGCATTTT
NA	NA	TRBJ1-1	TRBV29-1	CSVEGMEAFF	TGCAGCGTTGAAGGCATGGAGGCTTTCTTT
NA	NA	TRBJ1-1	TRBV20-1	CSARDPAGTNEAFF	TGCAGTGCTAGAGATCCGGCCGGGACGAATGAAGCTTTCTTT
NA	TRBD2	TRBJ2-1	TRBV9	CASSKTSGGQTYNEQFF	TGTGCCAGCAGTAAGACTAGCGGGGGGCAGACCTACAATGAGCAGTTCTTC
NA	NA	TRBJ1-5	TRBV6-4	CASSDSEPQHF	TGTGCCAGCAGTGACTCGGAGCCCCAGCATTTT